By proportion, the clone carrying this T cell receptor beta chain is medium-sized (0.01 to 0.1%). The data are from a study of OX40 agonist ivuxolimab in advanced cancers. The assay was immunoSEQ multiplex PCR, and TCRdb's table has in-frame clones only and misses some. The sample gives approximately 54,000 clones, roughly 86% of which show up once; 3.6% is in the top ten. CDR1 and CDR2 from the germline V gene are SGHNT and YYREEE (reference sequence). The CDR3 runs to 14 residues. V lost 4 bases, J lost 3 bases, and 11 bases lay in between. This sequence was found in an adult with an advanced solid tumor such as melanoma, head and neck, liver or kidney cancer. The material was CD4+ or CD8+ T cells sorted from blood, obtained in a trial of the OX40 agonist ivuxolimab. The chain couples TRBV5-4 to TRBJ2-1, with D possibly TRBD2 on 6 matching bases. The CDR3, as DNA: TGTGCCAGCAGCATGGGACTCGACTACAATGAGCAGTTCTTC. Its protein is CASSMGLDYNEQFF.